The TCR beta chain under discussion was sequenced for a study of response to subunit inactivated influenza vaccine. General study results and limits: New T cells are recruited in small numbers by each seasonal influenza vaccination, according to the authors' suggestion.

TCRdb reanalysed the RT-PCR reads using MiXCR and keeps one entry per CDR3 protein. Counted here are about half a million distinct CDR3 sequences, around 8% occurring once; the ten biggest clones make up over 10%. V lost 5 bases, J lost 1 base, and 16 bases lay in between. CDR1 and CDR2 from the germline V gene are MNHEY and SMNVEV (reference sequence). This CDR3 contains 16 residues. This clonotype has just a few counts. Its target is unknown. Sequences were derived from PBMCs from blood, sampled less than 25 months after vaccination. The TCR was taken from a man between 50 and 69 years old who received an inactivated influenza vaccine. This chain joins TRBV27 and TRBJ2-3, with D possibly called TRBD1 or TRBD2 (6 bases each). The CDR3 spells CASSGRGALGTDTQYF. In DNA, the CDR3 is TGTGCCAGCAGTGGAAGGGGGGCCCTTGGCACAGATACGCAGTATTTT.